Each of the 28 T cell receptor beta chains below was sequenced from the same sample in a study of T cells of healthy individuals. TCRdb redid the calling of the 5' RACE reads with MiXCR, one entry per CDR3 protein. The sample has about 96,000 distinct CDR3 sequences, approximately 15% seen once. These receptor sequences come from a human donor in good health.

Ten or more counts support this clonotype. CDR3 sequence (DNA): TGTGCCATCAGTATACCTAGCACAGATACGCAGTATTTT. It translates to CAISIPSTDTQYF. V is TRBV10-3 and J is TRBJ2-3; D gene unclear. V lost 5 bases and J lost 0, with 6 bases in between. Germline V gene data show CDR1 as ENHRY and CDR2 as SYGVKD. The CDR3 loop spans 13 amino acids.

This clonotype was counted ten times or more. J is TRBJ2-3 and V is TRBV15, with 7 bases lining up with TRBD2. Germline V CDR1 and CDR2: LNHNV, YYDKDF (reference sequence). The V gene end was trimmed by 1 base and the J gene end by 7 bases; junction bases not matched to a gene: 11. The CDR3 contains 16 residues. The CDR3 DNA follows: TGTGCCACCAGCAGAGGAGGGGCTAGCGGTTACAATACGCAGTATTTT. It translates to CATSRGGASGYNTQYF.

This clonotype was detected a few times. J is TRBJ2-3 and V is TRBV12-3 or TRBV12-4, with a possible D match to TRBD2 (5 bases). V dropped 5 bases and J dropped 11 bases, with 14 bases sitting between them. There are 12 residues in the CDR3. CDR3 in DNA: TGTGCCAGCAGTCCTAGCAGTTCATGGCAGTATTTT. As protein: CASSPSSSWQYF.

This chain links TRBV5-1 with TRBJ2-7; 7 nucleotides align to TRBD2. The CDR3 length is 14 residues. Germline V gene data show CDR1 as SGHRS and CDR2 as YFSETQ. J was trimmed by 7 bases and V by 1 base; bases with no gene match: 8. The CDR3 loop reads CASSLFPSGGEQYF. In nucleotides, the CDR3 is TGCGCCAGCAGCTTGTTTCCCTCCGGGGGGGAGCAGTACTTC. The whole variable domain, remainder taken from reference TRBV5-1 and TRBJ2-7, is KAGVTQTPRYLIKTRGQQVTLSCSPISGHRSVSWYQQTPGQGLQFLFEYFSETQRNKGNFPGRFSGRQFSNSRSEMNVSTLELGDSALYLCASSLFPSGGEQYFGPGTRLTVT.

To note about this clonotype: Given a much more abundant clone one base away, this may be a read error. The chain employs TRBV29-1 and TRBJ2-5, with 9 positions matching TRBD1. The CDR3 consists of 13 residues. The V gene's germline CDR1 is SQVTM and CDR2 ANQGSEA. Trimming removed 6 bases from V and 4 bases from J; junction bases left unmatched: 6. The CDR3 loop reads CSVLRTGVETQYF. The CDR3 DNA reads as TGCAGCGTGCTTAGGACAGGGGTAGAGACCCAGTACTTC.

The chain links TRBV10-3 to TRBJ1-4; D ambiguous. Trimming stripped 7 bases from V and 2 bases from J, with 8 bases between. Germline V lookup: CDR1 ENHRY, CDR2 SYGVKD. The CDR3 is made up of 13 amino acids. This CDR3 is CAITGGTNEKLFF. DNA for the CDR3: TGTGCCATCACAGGAGGCACTAATGAAAAACTGTTTTTT.

This clonotype was recorded a few times. This chain joins TRBV6-1 and TRBJ2-2; TRBD1 is a possible D gene (5 bases). The CDR3 runs to 14 residues. Trimming removed 2 bases from V and 3 bases from J, with 7 bases in between. CDR1 is MNHNS and CDR2 is SASEGT in the germline V gene. The CDR3, as DNA: TGTGCCAGCAGTGAAAGGGGATACACCGGGGAGCTGTTTTTT. This gives the protein CASSERGYTGELFF.

In its sample, this clonotype was seen once. The rearrangement uses TRBV4-3 and TRBJ1-2; 8 nucleotides line up with TRBD1. The CDR3 length is 14 residues. The V gene's germline CDR1 is LGHNA and CDR2 YSLEER. The ends lost 3 bases at V and 8 bases at J; junction bases unmatched: 8. The CDR3 is CASSHVQGEGGYTF. The CDR3 DNA is TGCGCCAGCAGCCATGTACAGGGGGAGGGAGGCTACACCTTC.

This clonotype occurred many times. This chain joins TRBV28 and TRBJ1-4, with 7 bases lining up with TRBD1. The ends lost 5 bases at V and 6 bases at J; junction bases unmatched: 9. The CDR3 loop spans 15 amino acids. CDR1 MDHEN and CDR2 SYDVKM come from the germline V gene. CDR3 sequence reads: CASSVLGQTDEKLFF. The CDR3 coding sequence is TGTGCCAGCAGTGTCCTGGGACAGACTGATGAAAAACTGTTTTTT.

The chain employs TRBV28 and TRBJ2-3; no clear D. Trimming shortened V by 7 bases and J by 6 bases, and 14 bases separated the two germline ends. The V gene's germline CDR1 is MDHEN and CDR2 SYDVKM. The CDR3 covers 13 residues. DNA of the CDR3: TGTGCCAGCACCCGACACCTCACGGATACGCAGTATTTT. Translation gives CASTRHLTDTQYF.

This clonotype has at least ten counts. This chain uses TRBV28 with TRBJ1-1; possible D gene TRBD1, 5 bases. In germline, CDR1 is MDHEN, CDR2 SYDVKM. This CDR3 contains 12 residues. With 5 bases removed from V and 11 bases from J, the gap between germline ends came to 15 bases. The CDR3 DNA follows: TGTGCCAGCAGTCCCGTCGGACGGGACGCTTTCTTT. Translated: CASSPVGRDAFF.

This clonotype was seen many times. V usage is TRBV7-2 and J usage is TRBJ2-7; 8 nucleotides line up with TRBD2. This CDR3 has 15 amino acids. Germline trimming cut 5 bases from V and 0 bases from J; bases unmatched to any gene: 6. Per the germline V gene, CDR1 is SGHTA and CDR2 is FQGNSA. The CDR3 loop reads CASSRSGRYSYEQYF. CDR3 DNA sequence: TGTGCCAGCAGCCGGAGCGGGAGATACTCCTACGAGCAGTACTTC.

The chain carries TRBV28 and TRBJ2-7, with D perhaps matching TRBD1 (6 bases). Trimming shortened V by 6 bases and J by 7 bases, and 16 bases separated the two germline ends. Germline V gene data show CDR1 as MDHEN and CDR2 as SYDVKM. This CDR3 region has 13 residues. This chain's CDR3 is CASRLGQHREQYF. CDR3 nucleotides: TGTGCCAGCAGACTCGGACAGCATCGGGAGCAGTACTTC.

The chain joins TRBV20-1 to TRBJ2-7; TRBD2 matches 11 bases. Germline V gene sequence: CDR1 DFQATT, CDR2 SNEGSKA (reference sequence). CDR3 length equals 16 residues. V trimming: 4 bases; J trimming: 5 bases; junction bases outside the gene matches: 13. The CDR3 loop reads CSANGLLAGGGHEQYF. CDR3 nucleotide sequence: TGCAGTGCTAATGGACTCCTAGCGGGGGGTGGCCACGAGCAGTACTTC.

This chain's CDR3 is CASSHKGSGANVLTF. DNA of the CDR3: TGTGCCAGCAGCCACAAGGGCTCTGGGGCCAACGTCCTGACTTTC. The gene calls are TRBV7-3 and TRBJ2-6; the D is unclear. CDR1 and CDR2 (germline): SGHTA, FQGTGA. This CDR3 comprises 15 residues. V was clipped by 5 bases and J by 0 bases, with 8 bases between them.

This chain joins TRBV7-2 and TRBJ1-2; D not resolved. V was clipped by 1 base and J by 7 bases, with 16 bases between them. CDR3 length: 15 residues. Germline V gene sequence: CDR1 SGHTA, CDR2 FQGNSA. CDR3 bases: TGTGCCAGCAGCTTAGTTACGGCTTCAATGGGTGGCTACACCTTC. Its protein is CASSLVTASMGGYTF. Full variable domain (rest looked up from reference TRBV7-2 and TRBJ1-2): GAGVSQSPSNKVTEKGKDVELRCDPISGHTALYWYRQSLGQGLEFLIYFQGNSAPDKSGLPSDRFSAERTGGSVSTLTIQRTQQEDSAVYLCASSLVTASMGGYTFGSGTRLTVV.

This clonotype showed up many times. The J gene is TRBJ1-4, the V gene TRBV12-3 or TRBV12-4; D not resolved. The ends were cut back, 3 bases at V and 10 bases at J, with 21 bases in the middle. The CDR3 spans 16 residues. The CDR3 sequence: CASSFERSSRLGKLFF. The CDR3 nucleotides are TGTGCCAGCAGTTTTGAAAGAAGCAGTCGTTTGGGAAAACTGTTTTTT.

Only a few counts were recorded for this clonotype. This sequence joins TRBV7-9 and TRBJ1-2, with D possibly matching TRBD1 (6 bases). Per the germline V gene, CDR1 is SEHNR and CDR2 is FQNEAQ (reference sequence). CDR3 length equals 14 residues. Trimming took off 3 bases at V and 7 bases at J, with 15 bases between the two ends. CDR3 residues: CASSFTTGSSGYTF. The CDR3 coding sequence is TGTGCCAGCAGCTTTACCACAGGGAGCTCTGGCTACACCTTC. The entire variable domain, with the rest obtained from reference TRBV7-9 and TRBJ1-2, is as follows: DTGVSQNPRHKITKRGQNVTFRCDPISEHNRLYWYRQTLGQGPEFLTYFQNEAQLEKSRLLSDRFSAERPKGSFSTLEIQRTEQGDSAMYLCASSFTTGSSGYTFGSGTRLTVV.

This clonotype was recorded many times. The chain has TRBV18 and TRBJ1-1; D perhaps matches TRBD1 (5 bases). This CDR3 has 15 amino acids. V lost 5 bases, J lost 1 base, and 14 bases lay in between. In germline, CDR1 is KGHSH, CDR2 LQKENI. The CDR3 region is CASSAGQSTNTEAFF. The CDR3 DNA sequence: TGTGCCAGCTCAGCGGGGCAGTCGACGAACACTGAAGCTTTCTTT. Drawing the rest from reference TRBV18 and TRBJ1-1, the complete variable domain is NAGVMQNPRHLVRRRGQEARLRCSPMKGHSHVYWYRQLPEEGLKFMVYLQKENIIDESGMPKERFSAEFPKEGPSILRIQQVVRGDSAAYFCASSAGQSTNTEAFFGQGTRLTVV.

The chain joins TRBV12-3 or TRBV12-4 to TRBJ1-6, with TRBD1 matching over 7 bases. Trimming removed 3 bases from V and 6 bases from J; junction bases left unmatched: 14. CDR3 size: 18 residues. The CDR3 reads CASSFGDRTYSRNSPLHF. The CDR3 region has the DNA TGTGCCAGCAGTTTTGGGGACAGAACTTATAGTCGTAATTCACCCCTCCACTTT.

This chain joins TRBV7-9 and TRBJ1-1; D call uncertain. Between the trimmed V and J ends, which lost 6 bases and 6 bases, there was a span of 20 bases. This CDR3 is built from 15 residues. Germline V CDR1 and CDR2: SEHNR, FQNEAQ (reference sequence). This chain's CDR3 is CASRAPRGEEAEAFF. The DNA of the CDR3 is TGTGCCAGCAGAGCCCCGAGAGGTGAGGAGGCTGAAGCTTTCTTT.

The CDR3 loop is CASSLTVSTDAFF. In nucleotides, the CDR3 is TGTGCCAGCAGCTTGACAGTCTCTACGGACGCTTTCTTT. This chain uses TRBV7-2 with TRBJ1-1; D is perhaps TRBD1 (5 bases). The CDR3 contains 13 residues. Germline V gene lookup returns CDR1 SGHTA and CDR2 FQGNSA. V was clipped by 3 bases and J by 11 bases, with 16 bases between them.

This clonotype was counted a few times. V usage is TRBV2 and J usage is TRBJ2-1; D gene ambiguous. The CDR3 is made up of 11 amino acids. The germline V gene encodes CDR1 SNHLY and CDR2 FYNNEI. V lost 6 bases, J lost 10 bases, and 10 bases lay in between. CDR3 loop: CASRLVIEQFF. The CDR3 nucleotides read TGTGCCAGCAGGCTAGTAATCGAGCAGTTCTTC. Looking up the rest from reference TRBV2 and TRBJ2-1 gives the full variable domain: EPEVTQTPSHQVTQMGQEVILRCVPISNHLYFYWYRQILGQKVEFLVSFYNNEISEKSEIFDDQFSVERPDGSNFTLKIRSTKLEDSAMYFCASRLVIEQFFGPGTRLTVL.

This clonotype was detected only a few times. The chain has TRBV4-1 and TRBJ2-7; TRBD1 matches at 9 bases. The CDR3 contains 15 residues. With 6 bases clipped from V and 3 bases from J, the junction kept 9 bases outside the gene matches. Germline CDR1 reads MGHRA; CDR2 reads YSYEKL. CDR3 protein: CASRLAGTGIYEQYF. The CDR3 DNA reads TGCGCCAGCAGGCTCGCCGGGACAGGGATCTACGAGCAGTACTTC.

This clonotype was seen a handful of times. This sequence joins TRBV20-1 and TRBJ2-5; possible D gene TRBD1, 5 bases. V was shortened by 1 base and J by 1 base, with 13 bases between the two germline ends. Germline assignment: CDR1 DFQATT and CDR2 SNEGSKA (reference sequence). The CDR3 is made up of 15 amino acids. The CDR3: CSARVPGSPQETQYF. The CDR3 DNA reads as TGCAGTGCTAGAGTCCCAGGGTCACCCCAAGAGACCCAGTACTTC.

The genes are TRBV10-3 and TRBJ2-1; 8 bases match TRBD2. The V gene end was trimmed by 6 bases and the J gene end by 7 bases; junction bases not matched to a gene: 11. The CDR3 sequence is 15 residues long. Germline assignment: CDR1 ENHRY and CDR2 SYGVKD. The CDR3 sequence is CAISPRDGRANEQFF. The CDR3 region has the DNA TGTGCCATCAGCCCCCGAGACGGGAGGGCGAATGAGCAGTTCTTC.

There are a few counts of this clonotype. The chain uses TRBV7-2 and TRBJ2-3; D possibly corresponds to TRBD1 (6 bases). V dropped 4 bases and J dropped 6 bases, with 11 bases sitting between them. From germline, CDR1 is SGHTA and CDR2 FQGNSA. CDR3 size: 13 residues. The CDR3 is CASSSTGRDTQYF. The CDR3 DNA sequence: TGTGCCAGCAGCTCTACAGGGCGGGATACGCAGTATTTT. The variable domain in full, completed from reference TRBV7-2 and TRBJ2-3, reads GAGVSQSPSNKVTEKGKDVELRCDPISGHTALYWYRQSLGQGLEFLIYFQGNSAPDKSGLPSDRFSAERTGGSVSTLTIQRTQQEDSAVYLCASSSTGRDTQYFGPGTRLTVL.

This clonotype was recorded many times. J is TRBJ1-6 and V is TRBV15, with a weak D call TRBD1 (6 bases). From germline, CDR1 is LNHNV and CDR2 YYDKDF (reference sequence). CDR3 size: 15 residues. V dropped 4 bases and J dropped 8 bases, with 15 bases sitting between them. The CDR3 nucleotides read TGTGCCACCAGCAACAACAGGGAGGGACATTCACCCCTCCACTTT. Protein: CATSNNREGHSPLHF.